The clone carrying this T cell receptor (beta chain) was seen only a few times. The target antigen is unknown. Assay used: immunoSEQ multiplex PCR; TCRdb lists only in-frame clones, some missing. The sample lists around 130,000 clones, over 75% occurring once. The entry originates in a study of radiation and T cells in renal cell carcinoma. Time point given: blood 2 weeks post-SBRT. Treatment given: 15 Gy SBRT to primary tumor, nephrectomy 4 weeks later. The patient's renal cell carcinoma had clear cell pathology. The CDR3 contains 14 residues. Germline-derived CDR1 and CDR2 are SQVTM and ANQGSEA. V dropped 1 base and J dropped 6 bases, with 15 bases sitting between them. Findings and limits, study-wide: In blood, top tumor clones expanded by 2 weeks, shrinking by 4.

This TCR derives from a woman in her fifties or sixties with renal cell carcinoma. The sequences come from blood, collected from a patient whose treatment included radiotherapy and nephrectomy. The V gene is TRBV29-1, the J gene TRBJ1-1; D remains unclear. DNA of the CDR3: TGCAGCGTTGAAGTAAGATCCGGGTACGCTGAAGCTTTCTTT. It is translated as CSVEVRSGYAEAFF.